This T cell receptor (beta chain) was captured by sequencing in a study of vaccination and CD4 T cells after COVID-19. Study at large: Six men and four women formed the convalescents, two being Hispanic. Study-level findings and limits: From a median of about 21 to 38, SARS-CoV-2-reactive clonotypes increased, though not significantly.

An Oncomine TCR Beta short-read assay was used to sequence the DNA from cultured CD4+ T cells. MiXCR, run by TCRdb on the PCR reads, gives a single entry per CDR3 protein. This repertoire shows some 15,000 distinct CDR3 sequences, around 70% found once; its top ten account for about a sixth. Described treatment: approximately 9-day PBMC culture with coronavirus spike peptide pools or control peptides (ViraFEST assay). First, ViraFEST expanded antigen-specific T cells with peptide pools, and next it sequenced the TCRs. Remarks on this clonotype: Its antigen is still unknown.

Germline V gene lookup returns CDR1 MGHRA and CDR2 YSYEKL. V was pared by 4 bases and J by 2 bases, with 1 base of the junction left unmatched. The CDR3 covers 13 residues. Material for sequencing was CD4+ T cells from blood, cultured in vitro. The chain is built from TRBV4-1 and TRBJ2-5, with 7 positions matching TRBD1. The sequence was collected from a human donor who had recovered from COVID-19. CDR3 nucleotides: TGCGCCAGCAGCCTGGACAGGCAAGAGACCCAGTACTTC. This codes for CASSLDRQETQYF.